The 23 T cell receptor beta chains presented below share a single source sample, sequenced in a study of blood T cell repertoires in COVID-19. Sequencing used immunoSEQ multiplex PCR; TCRdb keeps in-frame clones, though not all of them. The sample contains over 120,000 clones, 77% of which appear only once. Source material: peripheral blood. The source of these receptors is a woman between 50 and 59 years old with active or convalescent COVID-19.

The chain links TRBV6-5 to TRBJ1-1; unclear D gene. The CDR3 contains 13 residues. Germline V lookup: CDR1 MNHEY, CDR2 SVGAGI. V shed 2 bases and J shed 3 bases, with 7 bases lying between them. The CDR3 DNA follows: TGTGCCAGCAGTTACGAAGTAGACACTGAAGCTTTCTTT. As protein: CASSYEVDTEAFF.

The chain is built from TRBV4-1 and TRBJ2-1; 14 bases are a match to TRBD2. CDR1 is MGHRA and CDR2 is YSYEKL in the germline V gene. The V and J ends lost 8 bases and 0 bases, in that order; junction bases with no gene match: 6. There are 17 residues in the CDR3. CDR3 loop: CASGLAGGQSSYNEQFF. In DNA form, the CDR3 reads TGCGCCAGCGGACTAGCGGGGGGCCAGAGCTCCTACAATGAGCAGTTCTTC.

This chain connects TRBV6-6 to TRBJ2-7; 7 bases are a match to TRBD2. Per the germline V gene, CDR1 is MNHNY and CDR2 is SVGAGI (reference sequence). J was trimmed by 2 bases and V by 2 bases; bases with no gene match: 6. The CDR3 totals 15 residues. The CDR3 DNA follows: TGTGCCAGCAGTTACCAGGCTAGCGGCACCTACGAGCAGTACTTC. Its translation is CASSYQASGTYEQYF.

The rearrangement uses TRBV6-2 or TRBV6-3 and TRBJ1-2; D is unresolved. The germline V and J ends were trimmed by 6 bases and 4 bases, with 9 bases remaining between them. Germline-derived CDR1 and CDR2 are MNHEY and SVGEGT. The CDR3 contains 12 residues. The CDR3 DNA reads TGTGCCAGCAGCCTACGGGGCTATGGCTACACCTTC. Translated, it gives CASSLRGYGYTF.

The J gene is TRBJ2-7, the V gene TRBV18; a possible D gene is TRBD2 (6 bases). V dropped 2 bases and J dropped 3 bases, with 14 bases sitting between them. Germline V CDR1 and CDR2: KGHSH, LQKENI. This CDR3 spans 15 amino acids. The CDR3 nucleotides are TGTGCCAGCTCACCAGGGACTTCTTTTATCTACGAGCAGTACTTC. Translating it yields CASSPGTSFIYEQYF. Full variable domain (rest looked up from reference TRBV18 and TRBJ2-7): NAGVMQNPRHLVRRRGQEARLRCSPMKGHSHVYWYRQLPEEGLKFMVYLQKENIIDESGMPKERFSAEFPKEGPSILRIQQVVRGDSAAYFCASSPGTSFIYEQYFGPGTRLTVT.

This clone was seen a few times. This chain uses TRBV6-5 with TRBJ1-5; D not resolved. CDR1 is MNHEY and CDR2 is SVGAGI in the germline V gene. This CDR3 contains 12 residues. Trimming left V 4 bases short and J 11 bases short, with 12 bases between. The CDR3 nucleotides are TGTGCCAGCAGTTGGAGCTTGGAGGCCCAGCATTTT. Translating gives CASSWSLEAQHF.

The chain links TRBV5-5 to TRBJ1-5; D not resolved. This CDR3 contains 15 residues. Trimming cost V 0 bases and J 0 bases, with 7 bases left between them. Germline V gene sequence: CDR1 SGHKS, CDR2 YYEKEE (reference sequence). The CDR3 bases are TGTGCCAGCAGCTTGGACAGCTATAGCAATCAGCCCCAGCATTTT. Translation: CASSLDSYSNQPQHF.

This chain joins TRBV14 and TRBJ1-3; no clear D gene. The CDR3 is made up of 16 amino acids. The germline gives CDR1 SGHDN, CDR2 FVKESK. Trimming left V 4 bases short and J 0 bases short, with 13 bases between. The CDR3 spells CASSPQVGVSGNTIYF. The CDR3 DNA reads TGTGCCAGCAGCCCTCAGGTCGGGGTCTCTGGAAACACCATATATTTT.

The chain joins TRBV28 to TRBJ2-5, with 11 bases that match TRBD1. The germline V gene has CDR1 MDHEN and CDR2 SYDVKM. V dropped 7 bases and J dropped 3; count of bases not matched to a gene: 10. The CDR3 is 16 residues long. The CDR3 bases are TGTGCCAGCACCAGCGCCGGGACAGGGGGGGAAGAGACCCAGTACTTC. It translates to CASTSAGTGGEETQYF.

The CDR3 DNA is TGTGCCAGCAGCACGGACAGTACGAACACCGGGGAGCTGTTTTTT. It encodes CASSTDSTNTGELFF. This chain joins TRBV7-9 and TRBJ2-2, with D maybe TRBD1 (6 bases). Germline V lookup: CDR1 SEHNR, CDR2 FQNEAQ (reference sequence). The V and J ends lost 5 bases and 0 bases respectively, with 10 bases between them. The CDR3 totals 15 residues.

This clone was counted between two and nine times. The chain couples TRBV24-1 to TRBJ2-3; weak D call: TRBD1 (5 bases). CDR3 length equals 13 residues. Germline CDR1 and CDR2: KGHDR and SFDVKD. V gave up 8 bases and J gave up 0 bases, with 8 bases separating them. DNA for the CDR3: TGTGCCACCACGGACATTAGCACAGATACGCAGTATTTT. Protein product: CATTDISTDTQYF.

The chain joins TRBV7-3 to TRBJ1-6; D is undetermined. This CDR3 spans 15 amino acids. Deletions cut 4 bases from V and 7 bases from J, with 14 bases between. Germline values: CDR1 SGHTA, CDR2 FQGTGA. CDR3 sequence: CASSWSGGENSPLHF. The CDR3 DNA sequence: TGTGCCAGCAGCTGGAGTGGCGGGGAGAATTCACCCCTCCACTTT.

A few counts support this clone. In DNA form, the CDR3 reads TGTGCCAGCAGTTTAGGGCAGGTTACCTACGAGCAGTACTTC. Translated: CASSLGQVTYEQYF. The chain employs TRBV28 and TRBJ2-7; D gene uncertain. The CDR3 totals 14 residues. The germline V gene encodes CDR1 MDHEN and CDR2 SYDVKM. V gave up 2 bases and J gave up 2 bases, with 10 bases separating them.

This clone was observed a single time. This chain connects TRBV28 to TRBJ1-5; D not certain. Looked up from germline, CDR1 is MDHEN and CDR2 is SYDVKM. The CDR3 consists of 14 residues. V lost 3 bases, J lost 11 bases, and 17 bases lay in between. CDR3 amino acids: CASSLRAARFAQHF. Written as DNA, the CDR3 is TGTGCCAGCAGTTTGAGGGCAGCTCGTTTTGCCCAGCATTTT. The whole variable domain, filled in from reference TRBV28 and TRBJ1-5, reads DVKVTQSSRYLVKRTGEKVFLECVQDMDHENMFWYRQDPGLGLRLIYFSYDVKMKEKGDIPEGYSVSREKKERFSLILESASTNQTSMYLCASSLRAARFAQHFGDGTRLSIL.

The rearrangement links TRBV6-5 to TRBJ1-2; 10 nucleotides line up with TRBD1. J gave up 7 bases and V 5 bases, and 7 bases lay outside the gene matches. Germline V gene sequence: CDR1 MNHEY, CDR2 SVGAGI. CDR3 length equals 14 residues. CDR3 sequence (DNA): TGTGCCAGCAGTCTCGACAGGGGGCGGAGTGGCTACACCTTC. This translates into CASSLDRGRSGYTF.

This clone was counted a few times. The V call is TRBV7-2, the J call TRBJ2-5; 14 nucleotides match TRBD2. Germline V lookup: CDR1 SGHTA, CDR2 FQGNSA. V lost 1 base to trimming and J lost 5 bases; unmatched junction nucleotides: 6. The CDR3 runs to 17 residues. CDR3 DNA sequence: TGTGCCAGCAGCTTAGAGGGGACTAGCGGGGGCGGGGAGACCCAGTACTTC. Translated, it gives CASSLEGTSGGGETQYF.

The chain recombines TRBV28 with TRBJ1-6; D uncertain. The germline CDR1 and CDR2 sequences are MDHEN and SYDVKM. This CDR3 is built from 14 residues. With 2 bases removed from V and 7 bases from J, the gap between germline ends came to 9 bases. Written as DNA, the CDR3 is TGTGCCAGCAGTTTACCCGGTAGAAATTCACCCCTCCACTTT. Translating it yields CASSLPGRNSPLHF.

The V call is TRBV9, the J call TRBJ2-7; TRBD2 matches 15 bases. The CDR3 sequence is 16 residues long. Trimming removed 2 bases from V and 5 bases from J; junction bases left unmatched: 5. Germline loops: CDR1 SGDLS, CDR2 YYNGEE. CDR3 protein: CASSVGTSGGFDEQYF. In nucleotides, the CDR3 is TGTGCCAGCAGCGTGGGGACTAGCGGGGGGTTCGACGAGCAGTACTTC.

In nucleotides, the CDR3 is TGCGCCAGCAGCCAAGATTGGGTGGGGCTGAACACTGAAGCTTTCTTT. Residues: CASSQDWVGLNTEAFF. This chain joins TRBV4-3 and TRBJ1-1; possibly TRBD1 for D (5 bases). V was pared by 0 bases and J by 0 bases, with 11 bases between. Germline V CDR1 and CDR2: LGHNA, YSLEER. This CDR3 is built from 16 residues.

The chain couples TRBV7-9 to TRBJ1-1; D is undetermined. V was clipped by 4 bases and J by 1 base, with 4 bases between them. The CDR3 covers 12 residues. Germline V lookup: CDR1 SEHNR, CDR2 FQNEAQ (reference sequence). The CDR3 nucleotides read TGTGCCAGCAGCTACACGAACACTGAAGCTTTCTTT. This sequence encodes CASSYTNTEAFF.

In regard to this clone: The limits of the CDR3 on the DNA are not certain, so only TCRdb's listed CDR3 is given. V is TRBV30 and J is TRBJ2-3; TRBD2, the table's D call, lacks a check against the DNA. From germline, CDR1 is GTSNPN and CDR2 SVGIG (reference sequence). Including both end residues, the CDR3 is 14 amino acids long. CDR3 protein: CAWSVGGGASSRYF.

Here the CDR3 reads CASSLRVPTGTSPNTGELFF. The CDR3 region has the DNA TGTGCCAGCAGCTTAAGAGTCCCGACAGGAACGAGCCCCAACACCGGGGAGCTGTTTTTT. The chain recombines TRBV11-3 with TRBJ2-2; tentative D call: TRBD1 (6 bases). The CDR3 length is 20 residues. Germline assignment: CDR1 SGHNT and CDR2 YENEEA. Trimming stripped 2 bases from V and 2 bases from J, with 24 bases between.

This clone occurred once. CDR3 in amino acids: CASSPGQGAGAKNIQYF. The CDR3 DNA is TGTGCCAGCAGTCCGGGACAGGGGGCGGGTGCCAAAAACATTCAGTACTTC. The chain couples TRBV6-6 to TRBJ2-4, with 12 bases lining up with TRBD1. CDR3 length: 17 residues. The ends lost 5 bases at V and 1 base at J; junction bases unmatched: 6. Per germline, CDR1 MNHNY and CDR2 SVGAGI (reference sequence).